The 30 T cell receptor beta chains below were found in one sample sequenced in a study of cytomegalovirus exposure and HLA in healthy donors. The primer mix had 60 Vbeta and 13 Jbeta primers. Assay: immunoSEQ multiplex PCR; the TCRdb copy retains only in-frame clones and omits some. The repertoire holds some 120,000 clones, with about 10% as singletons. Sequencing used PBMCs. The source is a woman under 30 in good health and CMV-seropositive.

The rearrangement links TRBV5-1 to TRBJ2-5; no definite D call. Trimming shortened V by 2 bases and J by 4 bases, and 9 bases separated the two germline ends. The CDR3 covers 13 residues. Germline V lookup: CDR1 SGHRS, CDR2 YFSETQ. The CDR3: CASSFEPGETQYF. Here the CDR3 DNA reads TGCGCCAGCAGCTTTGAGCCAGGAGAGACCCAGTACTTC.

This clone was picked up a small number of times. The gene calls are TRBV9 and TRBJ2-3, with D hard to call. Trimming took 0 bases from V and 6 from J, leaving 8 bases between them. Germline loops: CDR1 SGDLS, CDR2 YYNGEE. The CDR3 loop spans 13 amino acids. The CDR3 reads CASSVGSRDTQYF. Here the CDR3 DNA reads TGTGCCAGCAGCGTAGGATCCCGGGATACGCAGTATTTT.

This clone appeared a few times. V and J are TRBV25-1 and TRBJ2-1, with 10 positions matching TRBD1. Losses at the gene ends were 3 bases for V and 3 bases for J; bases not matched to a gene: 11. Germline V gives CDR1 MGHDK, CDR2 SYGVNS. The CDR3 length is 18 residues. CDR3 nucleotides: TGTGCCAGCAGTGAGACAGGGGGCGTGAATAGCGTCTACAATGAGCAGTTCTTC. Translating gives CASSETGGVNSVYNEQFF.

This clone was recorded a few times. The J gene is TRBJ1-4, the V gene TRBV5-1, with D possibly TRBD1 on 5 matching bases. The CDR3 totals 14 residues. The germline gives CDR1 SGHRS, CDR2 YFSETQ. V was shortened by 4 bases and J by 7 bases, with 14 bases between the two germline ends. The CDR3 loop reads CASSPGGGAEKLFF. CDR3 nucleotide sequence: TGCGCCAGCAGCCCCGGTGGAGGGGCTGAAAAACTGTTTTTT.

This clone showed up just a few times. The CDR3: CASSQDGLAGGVSGNEQFF. The CDR3 DNA sequence: TGCGCCAGCAGCCAAGATGGACTAGCGGGGGGGGTGAGTGGAAATGAGCAGTTCTTC. V and J are TRBV4-1 and TRBJ2-1, with 15 bases matching TRBD2. V lost 0 bases, J lost 7 bases, and 10 bases stayed unmatched. CDR1 and CDR2 from the germline V gene are MGHRA and YSYEKL. The CDR3 has 19 amino acids.

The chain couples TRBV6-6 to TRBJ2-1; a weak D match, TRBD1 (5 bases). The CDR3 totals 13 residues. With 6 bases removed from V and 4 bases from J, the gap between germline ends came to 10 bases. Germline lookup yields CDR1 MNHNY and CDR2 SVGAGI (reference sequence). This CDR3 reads CASSPDSYNEQFF. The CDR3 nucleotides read TGTGCCAGCAGCCCCGACAGTTACAATGAGCAGTTCTTC.

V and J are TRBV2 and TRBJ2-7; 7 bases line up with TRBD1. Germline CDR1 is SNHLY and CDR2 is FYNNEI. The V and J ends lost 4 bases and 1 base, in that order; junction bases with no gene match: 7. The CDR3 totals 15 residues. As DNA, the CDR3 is TGTGCCAGCAGTGGGGGACAGAGATTATCCTACGAGCAGTACTTC. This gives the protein CASSGGQRLSYEQYF.

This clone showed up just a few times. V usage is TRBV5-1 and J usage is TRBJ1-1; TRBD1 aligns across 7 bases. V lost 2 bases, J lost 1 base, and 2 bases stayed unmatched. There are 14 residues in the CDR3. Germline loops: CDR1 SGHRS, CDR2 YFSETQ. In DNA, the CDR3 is TGCGCCAGCAGCTTTACAGGGGAGAACACTGAAGCTTTCTTT. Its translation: CASSFTGENTEAFF.

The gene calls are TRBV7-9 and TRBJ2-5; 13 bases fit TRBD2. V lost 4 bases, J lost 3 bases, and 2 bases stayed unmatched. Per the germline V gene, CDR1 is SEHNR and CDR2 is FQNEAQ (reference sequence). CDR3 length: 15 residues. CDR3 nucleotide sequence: TGTGCCAGCAGCTCAGGACTAGCGGGAGAAGAGACCCAGTACTTC. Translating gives CASSSGLAGEETQYF.

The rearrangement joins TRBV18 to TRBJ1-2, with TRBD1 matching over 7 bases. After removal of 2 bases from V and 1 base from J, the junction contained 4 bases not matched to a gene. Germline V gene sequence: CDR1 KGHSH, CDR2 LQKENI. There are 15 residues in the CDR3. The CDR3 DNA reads TGTGCCAGCTCACCAGGGACAGCCGATAACTATGGCTACACCTTC. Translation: CASSPGTADNYGYTF.

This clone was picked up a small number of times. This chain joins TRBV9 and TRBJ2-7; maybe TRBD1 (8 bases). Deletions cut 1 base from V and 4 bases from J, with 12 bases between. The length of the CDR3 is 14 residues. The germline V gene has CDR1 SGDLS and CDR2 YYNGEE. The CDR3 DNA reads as TGTGCCAGCAGCGTAACAGGGGGGGGATACGAGCAGTACTTC. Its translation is CASSVTGGGYEQYF.

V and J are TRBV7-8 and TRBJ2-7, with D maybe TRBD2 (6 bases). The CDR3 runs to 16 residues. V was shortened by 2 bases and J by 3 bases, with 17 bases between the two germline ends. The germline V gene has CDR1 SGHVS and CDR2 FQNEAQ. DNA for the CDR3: TGTGCCAGCAGCTTACTGCGGGGTTGGTTTTTCTACGAGCAGTACTTC. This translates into CASSLLRGWFFYEQYF.

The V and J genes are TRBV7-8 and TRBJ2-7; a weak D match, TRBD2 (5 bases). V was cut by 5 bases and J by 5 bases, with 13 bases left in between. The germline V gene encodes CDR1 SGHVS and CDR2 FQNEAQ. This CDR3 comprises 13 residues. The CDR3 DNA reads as TGTGCCAGCAGCCCGGGGTTCGGGAACGAGCAGTACTTC. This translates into CASSPGFGNEQYF. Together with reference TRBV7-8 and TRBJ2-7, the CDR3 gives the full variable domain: GAGVSQSPRYKVAKRGQDVALRCDPISGHVSLFWYQQALGQGPEFLTYFQNEAQLDKSGLPSDRFFAERPEGSVSTLKIQRTQQEDSAVYLCASSPGFGNEQYFGPGTRLTVT.

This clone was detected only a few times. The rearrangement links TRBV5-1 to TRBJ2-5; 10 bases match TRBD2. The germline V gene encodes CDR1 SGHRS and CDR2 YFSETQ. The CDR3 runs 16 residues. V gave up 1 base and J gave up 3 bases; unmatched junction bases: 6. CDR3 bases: TGCGCCAGCAGCTTGCCTGGACTAGCGGCGAAAGAGACCCAGTACTTC. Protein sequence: CASSLPGLAAKETQYF. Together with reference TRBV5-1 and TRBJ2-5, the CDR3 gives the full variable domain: KAGVTQTPRYLIKTRGQQVTLSCSPISGHRSVSWYQQTPGQGLQFLFEYFSETQRNKGNFPGRFSGRQFSNSRSEMNVSTLELGDSALYLCASSLPGLAAKETQYFGPGTRLLVL.

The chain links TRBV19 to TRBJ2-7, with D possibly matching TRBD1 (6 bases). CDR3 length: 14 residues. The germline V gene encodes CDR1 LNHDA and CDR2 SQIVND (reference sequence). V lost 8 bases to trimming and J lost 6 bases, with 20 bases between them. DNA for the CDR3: TGTGCCAGTGAACCCCGGGTCCGAGGGGGCGAGCAGTACTTC. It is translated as CASEPRVRGGEQYF.

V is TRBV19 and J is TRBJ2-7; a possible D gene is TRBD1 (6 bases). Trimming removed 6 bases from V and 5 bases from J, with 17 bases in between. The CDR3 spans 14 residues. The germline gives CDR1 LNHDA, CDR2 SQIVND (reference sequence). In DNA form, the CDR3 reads TGTGCCAGTAGCACCGGGACAACGATTGACGAGCAGTACTTC. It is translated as CASSTGTTIDEQYF.

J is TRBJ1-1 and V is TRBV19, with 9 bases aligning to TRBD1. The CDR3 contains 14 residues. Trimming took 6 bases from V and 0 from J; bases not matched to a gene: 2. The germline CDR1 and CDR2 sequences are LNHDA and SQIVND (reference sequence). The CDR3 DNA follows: TGTGCCAGTAGCCGGGACAGGGTGAACACTGAAGCTTTCTTT. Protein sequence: CASSRDRVNTEAFF.

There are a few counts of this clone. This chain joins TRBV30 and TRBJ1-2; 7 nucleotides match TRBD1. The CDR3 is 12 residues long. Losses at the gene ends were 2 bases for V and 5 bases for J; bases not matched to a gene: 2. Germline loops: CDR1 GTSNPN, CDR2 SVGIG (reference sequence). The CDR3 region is CAWSRQGYGYTF. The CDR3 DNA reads TGTGCCTGGAGTAGACAGGGTTATGGCTACACCTTC.

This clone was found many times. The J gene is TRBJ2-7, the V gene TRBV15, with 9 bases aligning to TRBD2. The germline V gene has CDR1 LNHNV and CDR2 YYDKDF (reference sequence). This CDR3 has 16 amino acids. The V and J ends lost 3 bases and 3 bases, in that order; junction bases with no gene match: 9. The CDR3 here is CATSSNGREGLYEQYF. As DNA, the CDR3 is TGTGCCACCAGCAGTAACGGGCGGGAGGGCCTCTACGAGCAGTACTTC.

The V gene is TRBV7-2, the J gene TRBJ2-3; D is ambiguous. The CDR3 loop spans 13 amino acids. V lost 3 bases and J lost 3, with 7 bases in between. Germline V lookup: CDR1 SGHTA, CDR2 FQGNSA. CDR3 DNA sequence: TGTGCCAGCAGCTTTATGAGGACAGATACGCAGTATTTT. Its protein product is CASSFMRTDTQYF. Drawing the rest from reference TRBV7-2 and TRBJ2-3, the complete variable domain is GAGVSQSPSNKVTEKGKDVELRCDPISGHTALYWYRQSLGQGLEFLIYFQGNSAPDKSGLPSDRFSAERTGGSVSTLTIQRTQQEDSAVYLCASSFMRTDTQYFGPGTRLTVL.

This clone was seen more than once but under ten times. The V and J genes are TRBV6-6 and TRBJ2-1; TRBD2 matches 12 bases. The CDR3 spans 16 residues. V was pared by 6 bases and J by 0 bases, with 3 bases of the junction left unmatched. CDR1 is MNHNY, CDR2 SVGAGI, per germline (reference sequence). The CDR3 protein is CASSLTSGSSYNEQFF. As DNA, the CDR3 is TGTGCCAGCAGCCTGACTAGCGGGAGCTCCTACAATGAGCAGTTCTTC.

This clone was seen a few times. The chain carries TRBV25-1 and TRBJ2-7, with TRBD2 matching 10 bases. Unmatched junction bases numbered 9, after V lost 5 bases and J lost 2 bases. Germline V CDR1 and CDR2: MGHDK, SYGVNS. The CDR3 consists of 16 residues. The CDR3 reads CASSPKGLAGAYEQYF. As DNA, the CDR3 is TGTGCCAGCAGTCCAAAGGGGCTAGCGGGGGCCTACGAGCAGTACTTC.

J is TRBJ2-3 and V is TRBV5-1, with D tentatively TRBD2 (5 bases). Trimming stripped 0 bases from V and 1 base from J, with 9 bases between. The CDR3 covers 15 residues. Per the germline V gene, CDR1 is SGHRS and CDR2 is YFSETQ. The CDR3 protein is CASSLDSGGTDTQYF. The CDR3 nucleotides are TGCGCCAGCAGCTTGGACAGCGGAGGCACAGATACGCAGTATTTT.

CDR3 nucleotide sequence: TGTGCCAGCAGCCCCGGACTGATCTACAATGAGCAGTTCTTC. This translates into CASSPGLIYNEQFF. The chain combines TRBV6-5 with TRBJ2-1, with a possible D match to TRBD2 (5 bases). Between the trimmed V and J ends, which lost 6 bases and 3 bases, there was a span of 12 bases. The CDR3 has 14 amino acids. CDR1 is MNHEY and CDR2 is SVGAGI in the germline V gene.

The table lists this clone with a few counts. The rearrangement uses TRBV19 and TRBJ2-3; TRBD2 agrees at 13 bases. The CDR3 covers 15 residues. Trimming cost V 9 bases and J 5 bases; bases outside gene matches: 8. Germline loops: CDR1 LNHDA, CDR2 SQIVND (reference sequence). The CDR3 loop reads CASQRLAGGIDTQYF. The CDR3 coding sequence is TGTGCCAGCCAGCGACTAGCGGGAGGAATAGATACGCAGTATTTT.

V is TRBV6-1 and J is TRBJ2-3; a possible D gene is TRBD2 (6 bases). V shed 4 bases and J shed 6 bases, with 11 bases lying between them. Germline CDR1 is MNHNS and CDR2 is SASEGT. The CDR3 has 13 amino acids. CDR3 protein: CASSVDAGDTQYF. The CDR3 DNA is TGTGCCAGCAGTGTGGATGCGGGGGATACGCAGTATTTT.

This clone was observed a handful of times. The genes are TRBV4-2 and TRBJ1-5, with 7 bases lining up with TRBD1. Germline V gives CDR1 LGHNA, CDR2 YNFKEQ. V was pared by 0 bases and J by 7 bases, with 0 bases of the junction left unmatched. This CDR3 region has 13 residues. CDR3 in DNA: TGTGCCAGCAGCCAAGACAGGGGGCAGCCCCAGCATTTT. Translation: CASSQDRGQPQHF.

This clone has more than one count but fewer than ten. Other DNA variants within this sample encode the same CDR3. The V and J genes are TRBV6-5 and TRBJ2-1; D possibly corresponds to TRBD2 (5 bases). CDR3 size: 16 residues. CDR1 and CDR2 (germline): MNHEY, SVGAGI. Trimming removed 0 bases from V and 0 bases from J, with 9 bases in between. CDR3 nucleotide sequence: TGTGCCAGCAGTTACTCGTCCAGCGGCTCCTACAATGAGCAGTTCTTC. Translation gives CASSYSSSGSYNEQFF.

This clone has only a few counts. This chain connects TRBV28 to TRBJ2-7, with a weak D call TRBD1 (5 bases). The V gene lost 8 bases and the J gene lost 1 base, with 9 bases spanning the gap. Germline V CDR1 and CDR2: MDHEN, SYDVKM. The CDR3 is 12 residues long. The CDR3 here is CASGDSSYEQYF. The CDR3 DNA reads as TGTGCCAGCGGTGACAGTTCCTACGAGCAGTACTTC.

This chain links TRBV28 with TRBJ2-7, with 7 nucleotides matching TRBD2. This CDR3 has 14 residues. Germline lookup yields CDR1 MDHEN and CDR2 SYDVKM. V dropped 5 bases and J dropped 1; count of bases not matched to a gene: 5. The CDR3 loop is CASSRDYTSYEQYF. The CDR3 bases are TGTGCCAGCAGTCGGGACTATACTTCCTACGAGCAGTACTTC.